This T cell receptor (beta chain) came from a study of cytomegalovirus exposure and HLA in healthy donors (dated by TCRdb to 2015 to 2018). General notes on the study: According to a later analysis, one platform produced both the 110 or so validation repertoires and the 620 or so repertoires of the first cohort. The study combined high-throughput TCR immunosequencing, statistical association of individual TCRs with disease status, and machine learning to predict cytomegalovirus infection status. The study was designed to test whether signatures of past pathogen exposure could be identified by cataloging public T cell receptors. Besides the first cohort of more than 650 subjects, a separate validation cohort made up of around 120 different subjects was used.

To note about this clone: The target of this receptor is not known. The sample holds no much larger clone one base away, and base qualities are not on file.

Trimming at the junction amounts to 6 bases on V and 5 bases on J, and the germline ends lie 10 bases apart. The germline V gene encodes CDR1 SNHLY and CDR2 FYNNEI. There are 13 amino acids in the CDR3, from cysteine to phenylalanine inclusive. Only the CDR3 portion is preserved as DNA: 39 bases, with reading frame beginning at the first base. Library preparation employed the immunoSEQ multiplex PCR assay. Processing in the source paper ran as follows. A statistical classification framework was built to diagnose cytomegalovirus status from the catalog of TCR beta chain sequences. In its TCRdb copy, this immuneACCESS table keeps in-frame sequences only and misses some clones. Where compared with another copy, unresolved V genes explain less than half of these, and the others have no known cause. That table gives V, J and clone size, and the DNA gave D and trimming. The sample table contains some 250,000 clones; only one count was recorded for almost 90% of them. The ten largest account for less than 0.4% of the sample.

Separate from the roughly 700-subject first cohort, the validation cohort of roughly 130 subjects was the group to which the donors belonged. Paper-wide results and their limitations: Cytomegalovirus status was reported to be diagnosed by the classifier with high specificity and sensitivity in both the original and validation cohorts. A later analysis had no HLA typing for the validation cohort, so co-occurrence there was scored across all 110 or so repertoires. The study gave a list of under 200 TCR beta chains associated with cytomegalovirus. According to the authors, the approach could potentially be generalized to other disease states and immunological phenotypes. In vitro tests confirmed that a few of the cytomegalovirus-associated TCR beta chains recognize cytomegalovirus antigens. In a later analysis, TCRs clustered in the first cohort were found to also tend to co-occur in the 120 or so validation repertoires, with approximately 95% of cluster scores above 0. While some public TCRs were present in many individuals, most TCR sequences turned up only very rarely across donors.

The sequence derives from a woman in her late teens or twenties in good health and CMV-seronegative. Recombination linked TRBV2 to TRBJ2-2; no D segment can be confidently identified. Sequencing input: PBMCs. The nucleotide sequence is TGTGCCAGCAGCCAAGGAGAGACCGGGGAGCTGTTTTTT. Protein translation: CASSQGETGELFF.